This T cell receptor (beta chain) was found in a study of blood T cell repertoires in COVID-19. Clones were sequenced by immunoSEQ multiplex PCR, and TCRdb holds only the in-frame ones, with some missing. The data show a few hundred thousand clones, with approximately 92% seen just once and 6.5% to 8% held by the top ten. Germline V gene sequence: CDR1 MNHEY, CDR2 SVGAGI. V dropped 6 bases and J dropped 4 bases, with 13 bases sitting between them. The CDR3 runs to 14 residues. This clonotype was obtained from a woman in her thirties with COVID-19, enrolled during active disease. The chain carries TRBV6-5 and TRBJ1-5; a possible D gene is TRBD1 (6 bases). The specimen was peripheral blood. CDR3 amino acids: CASSAGQLNQPQHF. The CDR3 coding sequence is TGTGCCAGCAGCGCTGGACAGCTTAATCAGCCCCAGCATTTT.